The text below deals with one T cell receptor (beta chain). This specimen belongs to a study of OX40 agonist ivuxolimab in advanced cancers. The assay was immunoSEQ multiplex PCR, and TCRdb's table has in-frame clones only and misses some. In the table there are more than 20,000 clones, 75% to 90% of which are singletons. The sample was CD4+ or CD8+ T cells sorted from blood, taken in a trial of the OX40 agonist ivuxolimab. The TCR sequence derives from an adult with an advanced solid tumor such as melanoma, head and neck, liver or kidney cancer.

The CDR3 region is CATSIGQSQETQYF. CDR3 DNA sequence: TGTGCCACCAGCATAGGACAGTCCCAAGAGACCCAGTACTTC. The V gene is TRBV15, the J gene TRBJ2-5; TRBD1 might be the D (6 bases). The germline CDR1 and CDR2 sequences are LNHNV and YYDKDF (reference sequence). The CDR3 consists of 14 residues. Trimming removed 4 bases from V and 1 base from J, with 10 bases in between.